This T cell receptor (beta chain) was observed in a study of tumor-infiltrating lymphocytes in primary liver carcinoma listed by TCRdb under 2017. As for the study more broadly: Of the five patients, three men and two women aged 30 to 69 years, four had hepatocellular carcinoma and one had combined HCC and intrahepatic cholangiocarcinoma. The five patients had tumors staged T1-T3 N0M0, with maximum diameters ranging from roughly 4.2 to 11 cm. Roughly 3.5 to 7.5 million productive TCRbeta reads were obtained per sample, and no significant difference in read depth was found between tissue types. TCRbeta repertoire sequencing, expression microarrays and whole-exome sequencing were combined in the study across five regions of each liver tumor, with adjacent normal tissue and blood also included. A total of roughly 35 specimens from 5 patients underwent TCRbeta repertoire sequencing, comprising roughly 25 tumor regions, 5 adjacent noncancerous liver tissues and 5 peripheral blood samples. The 20 to 25 tumor region samples were profiled with Agilent mRNA microarrays so that TCRbeta repertoire diversity could be related to the local molecular phenotype. High reproducibility was observed for the technical replicate repertoires, with mean shared-clone rates about 0.89 and correlation coefficients above 0.95. Results the study describes overall, beyond this receptor: The study included only a few patients, and the authors note findings should be validated in a larger study. Because the samples were bulk and unsorted, CD4+ and CD8+ T cell repertoires could not be compared. Only about 8-24% of top clones were present in all five regions of a tumor, suggesting spatial heterogeneity of tumor-infiltrating T cells. Pairs of tumor regions showed greater repertoire overlap (mean about 36%) than tumor-adjacent pairs (17%) or tumor-blood pairs (roughly 15%), which is consistent with antigen-driven expansion. A significantly larger repertoire fraction was made up by the top 250 clones in tumors than in blood (p = 0.039). Because only the TCR beta chain was sequenced and unpaired alpha chains were not captured, true repertoire diversity is likely underestimated.

Based on the germline V gene, the CDR1 and CDR2 sequences are MDHEN and SYDVKM. The trim is 2 bases for V and 5 bases for J, with a gap of 16 bases between the germline ends. The CDR3 covers 15 residues, taking in both the cysteine and the phenylalanine. CDR3 DNA is the only sequence kept; it has 45 bases, read in frame from the first base. Without any cell sorting, total RNA and DNA were co-extracted from about 21-30 mg of bulk tissue using the AllPrep DNA/RNA mini kit. Five patients with histopathologically diagnosed primary liver carcinoma underwent surgical resection in China between 2015 and March 2016. At the time of sampling, the patients had chronic HBV infection and had not received any treatment. Five spatially separated regions were sampled from each tumor: the superior, inferior, left-lateral and right-lateral poles, plus the tumor centre. Histology showed that every tumor sample contained more than 80% viable tumor cells. Fresh tumor and adjacent tissue pieces were bisected, with one half stored in RNAlater at -80 degrees C and the other half sent for histology.

Using a constant-region primer and ProtoScript II reverse transcriptase, TCRbeta-specific cDNA was reverse-transcribed from around 500 ng total RNA. The TCRbeta libraries were prepared through three rounds of nested multiplex PCR following a slightly modified ARM-PCR procedure. Multiplex TRBV1-TRBV30 forward primers and a Cbeta reverse primer were used in the first two PCR rounds, each of which was run for 9 to 11 cycles. A final 25-cycle PCR with Deep VentR polymerase added sample barcodes and Illumina adapters. Amplicons of 200-500 bp were gel-purified with a QIAquick gel extraction kit before sequencing. The TCRbeta amplicons were sequenced with 250-bp paired-end reads on an Illumina HiSeq 2500. Per the authors' processing: Quality trimming of reads was performed with Trimmomatic v0.33, and paired reads were merged with FLASH v1.2.11 so that full CDR3 sequences could be recovered. V, D and J germline segments were assigned to the rearranged TCRbeta sequences using MiGEC v1.2.1b. Clonotype statistics and Shannon-Wiener diversity indices were computed with VDJtools v1.0.0. Except for diversity analysis, only each sample's 250 most abundant clonotypes were used in subsequent analyses to reduce sampling bias. TCRdb reprocessed the public reads (quality trimming at Q25 with fastp, clone calling with MiXCR) and kept in-frame beta chains. Rows are combined by CDR3 protein, so each entry shows the most common genes and DNA. V and J calls and clone size were set by TCRdb, not the authors. For this sample the table gives 150,000 to 200,000 distinct CDR3 sequences, of which 85% were detected only once. In total, the top ten clones hold over 15% of the sample.

Worth noting for this clonotype: There is no known antigen for this receptor. No much larger clonotype is one base removed from it; base qualities were not supplied.

This receptor was identified in a man aged 35-49 years with primary liver carcinoma and hepatitis B virus infection. Sequencing input: tumor tissue from primary liver carcinoma. The rearrangement combines TRBV28 with TRBJ2-7; TRBD2 is a possible D gene, resting on 5 matching bases. Read as DNA, the sequence is TGTGCCAGCAGTTTAGCGGAATGGGAGACCGACGAGCAGTACTTC. Its translation reads: CASSLAEWETDEQYF. The full variable domain, with segments outside the CDR3 supplied by the reference TRBV28 and TRBJ2-7 proteins, appears as DVKVTQSSRYLVKRTGEKVFLECVQDMDHENMFWYRQDPGLGLRLIYFSYDVKMKEKGDIPEGYSVSREKKERFSLILESASTNQTSMYLCASSLAEWETDEQYFGPGTRLTVT.